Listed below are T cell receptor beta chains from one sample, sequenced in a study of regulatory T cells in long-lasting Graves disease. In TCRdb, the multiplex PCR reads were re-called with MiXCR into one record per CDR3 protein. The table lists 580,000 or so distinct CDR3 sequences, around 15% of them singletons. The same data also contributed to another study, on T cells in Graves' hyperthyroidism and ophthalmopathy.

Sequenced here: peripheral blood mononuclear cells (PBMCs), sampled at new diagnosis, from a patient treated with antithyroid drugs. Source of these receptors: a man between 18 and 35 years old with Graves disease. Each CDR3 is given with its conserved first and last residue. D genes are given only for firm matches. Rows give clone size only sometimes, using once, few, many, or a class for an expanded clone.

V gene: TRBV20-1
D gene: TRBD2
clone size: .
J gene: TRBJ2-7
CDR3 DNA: TGCAGTGGCCTAGCGGGAACGGGGACCTACGAGCAGTACTTC
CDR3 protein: CSGLAGTGTYEQYF

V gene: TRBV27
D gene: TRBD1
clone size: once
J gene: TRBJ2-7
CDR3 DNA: TGTGCCAGCAGTATCGGGACAGGGGAAATCTACGAGCAGTACTTC
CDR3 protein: CASSIGTGEIYEQYF

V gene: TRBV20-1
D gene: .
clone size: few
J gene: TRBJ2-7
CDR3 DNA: TGCAGTGCTAGAGATCAACCCTCAGCGGGCCGGCTCGAGCAGTACTTC
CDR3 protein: CSARDQPSAGRLEQYF

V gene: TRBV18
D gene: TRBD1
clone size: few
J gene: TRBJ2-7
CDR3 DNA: TGTGCCAGCTCTCCCTCCGGGACAGGGGTCTACGAGCAGTACTTC
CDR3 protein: CASSPSGTGVYEQYF

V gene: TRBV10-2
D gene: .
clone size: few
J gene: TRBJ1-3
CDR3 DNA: TGCGCCAGCAGTGGGGGCTCTGGAACCACCATATATTTT
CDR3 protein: CASSGGSGTTIYF

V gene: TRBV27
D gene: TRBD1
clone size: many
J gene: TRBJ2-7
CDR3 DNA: TGTGCCAGCAGTTACCGACAGGGCTCCGACGAGCAGTACTTC
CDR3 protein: CASSYRQGSDEQYF

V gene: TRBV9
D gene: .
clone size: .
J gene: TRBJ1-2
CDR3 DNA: TGTGCCAGCAGCGTAGAACCGGGGGCGGTAAAAGGCTACACCTTC
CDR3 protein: CASSVEPGAVKGYTF

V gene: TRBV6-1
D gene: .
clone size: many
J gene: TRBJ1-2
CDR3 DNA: TGTGCCACCTTACGGTCGGGGCGTAACTATGGCTACACCTTC
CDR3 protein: CATLRSGRNYGYTF

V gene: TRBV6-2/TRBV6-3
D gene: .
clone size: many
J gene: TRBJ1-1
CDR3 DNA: TGTGCCAGCAGCGTTCGGGCCTCAAACACTGAAGCTTTCTTT
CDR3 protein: CASSVRASNTEAFF

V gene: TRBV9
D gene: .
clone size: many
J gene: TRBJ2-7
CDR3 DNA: TGTGCCAGCAGCGTAGGGGGGGACTTCTCCTACGAGCAGTACTTC
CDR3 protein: CASSVGGDFSYEQYF

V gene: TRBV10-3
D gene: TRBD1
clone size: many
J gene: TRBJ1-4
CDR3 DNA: TGTGCCATCAGTGAACTCAGGGAACAGGGGAATGAAAAACTGTTTTTT
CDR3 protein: CAISELREQGNEKLFF

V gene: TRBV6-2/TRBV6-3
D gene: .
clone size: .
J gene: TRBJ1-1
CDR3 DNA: TGTGCCAGCAGTGACCCCGGTAGCATGAACACTGAAGCTTTCTTT
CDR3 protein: CASSDPGSMNTEAFF

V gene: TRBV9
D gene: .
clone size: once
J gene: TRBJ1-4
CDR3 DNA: TGTGCCAGCAGCGCGACCCCAAGTAATGAAAAACTGTTTTTT
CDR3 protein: CASSATPSNEKLFF

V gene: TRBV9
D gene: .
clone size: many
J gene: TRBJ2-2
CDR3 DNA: TGTGCCAGCAGCCGAGACACCGGGGAGCTGTTTTTT
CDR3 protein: CASSRDTGELFF

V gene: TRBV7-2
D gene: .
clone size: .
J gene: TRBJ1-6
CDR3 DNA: TGTGCCAGCAGCTTAGGCGGCCAAATTAATTCACCCCTCCACTTT
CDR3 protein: CASSLGGQINSPLHF

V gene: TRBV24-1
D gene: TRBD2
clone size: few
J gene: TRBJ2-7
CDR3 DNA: TGTGCCACCAGTGATGGACTAGCGGGAGGGACCTCGGGGATCTTC
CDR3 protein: CATSDGLAGGTSGIF

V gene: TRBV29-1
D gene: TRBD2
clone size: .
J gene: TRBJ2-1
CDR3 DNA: TGCAGCGTTGGGGCCCGGCGGGAGGGGGGCCTCGATGAGCAGTTCTTC
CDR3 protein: CSVGARREGGLDEQFF

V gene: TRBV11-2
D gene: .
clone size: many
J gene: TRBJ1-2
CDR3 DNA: TGTGCCAGCAGCTTGGCTATGGGAAACAAGGGCTATGGCTACACCTTC
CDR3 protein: CASSLAMGNKGYGYTF

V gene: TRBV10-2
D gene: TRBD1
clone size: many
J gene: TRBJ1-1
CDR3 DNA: TGCGCCAGCAGTCCCTACGCAGGGGGCACTGAAGCTTTCTTT
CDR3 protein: CASSPYAGGTEAFF

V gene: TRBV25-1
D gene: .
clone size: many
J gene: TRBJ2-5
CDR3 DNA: TGTGCCAGCAGTGAAATGGGGCAGCAAGAGACCCAGTACTTC
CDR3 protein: CASSEMGQQETQYF

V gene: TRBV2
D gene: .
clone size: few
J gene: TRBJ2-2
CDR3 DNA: TGTGCCAGCACAGGGGCTACCTCGAGTACCGGGGAGCTGTTTTTT
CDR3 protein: CASTGATSSTGELFF

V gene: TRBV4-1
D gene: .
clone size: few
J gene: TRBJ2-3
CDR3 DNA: TGCGCCAGCAGCCAAGGAAACGGGAAACCCCGGGGAGATACGCAGTATTTT
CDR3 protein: CASSQGNGKPRGDTQYF

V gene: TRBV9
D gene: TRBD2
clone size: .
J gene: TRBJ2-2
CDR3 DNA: TGTGCCAGCAGCTCACTTCCCGGGACTAGCCTCACCGGGGAGCTGTTTTTT
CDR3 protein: CASSSLPGTSLTGELFF

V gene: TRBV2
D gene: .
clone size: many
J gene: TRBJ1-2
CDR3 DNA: TGTGCCAGCAGTGAGGTCCCCACGAATGGCTACACCTTC
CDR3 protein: CASSEVPTNGYTF

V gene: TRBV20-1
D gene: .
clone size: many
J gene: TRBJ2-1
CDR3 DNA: TGCAGTGCCGAAGGGACCAACAATGAGCAGTTCTTC
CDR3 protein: CSAEGTNNEQFF

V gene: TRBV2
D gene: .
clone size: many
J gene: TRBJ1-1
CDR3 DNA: TGTGCCAGCACCGAGGTGAACACTGAAGCTTTCTTT
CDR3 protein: CASTEVNTEAFF

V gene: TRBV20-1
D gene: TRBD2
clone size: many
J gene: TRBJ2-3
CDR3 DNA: TGCAGTGCTCGCCCGGGACTAGCGGGGATATATACGCAGTATTTT
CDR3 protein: CSARPGLAGIYTQYF

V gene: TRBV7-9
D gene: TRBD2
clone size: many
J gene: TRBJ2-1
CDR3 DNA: TGTGCCAGCAGCCGAAAGGGGGCATTAGCGGGAGTCATCAATGAGCAGTTCTTC
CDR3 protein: CASSRKGALAGVINEQFF

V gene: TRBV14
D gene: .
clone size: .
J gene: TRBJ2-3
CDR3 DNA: TGTGCCAGCAGCTCCGGGCACGGATCAGATACGCAGTATTTT
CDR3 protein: CASSSGHGSDTQYF

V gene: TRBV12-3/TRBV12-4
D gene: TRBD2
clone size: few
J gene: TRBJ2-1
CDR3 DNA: TGTGCCAGCAGTCCTGGACTAGCGGGAGCCACTGAGCAGTTCTTC
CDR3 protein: CASSPGLAGATEQFF

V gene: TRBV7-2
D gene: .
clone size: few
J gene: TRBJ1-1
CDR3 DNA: TGTGCCAGCAGCGAGGCCCCGAACACTGAAGCTTTCTTT
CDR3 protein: CASSEAPNTEAFF

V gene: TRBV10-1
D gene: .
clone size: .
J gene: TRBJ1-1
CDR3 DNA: TGCGCCAGCAGTGTTAATCAGAACACTGAAGCTTTCTTT
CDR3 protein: CASSVNQNTEAFF

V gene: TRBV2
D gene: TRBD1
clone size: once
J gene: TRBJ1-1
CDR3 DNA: TGTGCCAGCAGGGCGGACAGGGGGCCTACTGAAACTTTCTTT
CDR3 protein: CASRADRGPTETFF

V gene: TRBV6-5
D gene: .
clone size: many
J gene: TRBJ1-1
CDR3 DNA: TGTGCCAGCAGTTACTTAGAGGGGCAAGCGGCCACTGAAGCTTTCTTT
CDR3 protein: CASSYLEGQAATEAFF

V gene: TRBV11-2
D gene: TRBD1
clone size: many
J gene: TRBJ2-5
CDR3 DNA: TGTGCCAGCAGTCCTGGGACAGCCAAAGAGACCCAGTACTTC
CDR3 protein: CASSPGTAKETQYF

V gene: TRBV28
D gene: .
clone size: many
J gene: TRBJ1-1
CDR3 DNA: TGTGCCAGCAGTCCCCCCGGACGGACCACTGAAGCTTTCTTT
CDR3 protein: CASSPPGRTTEAFF

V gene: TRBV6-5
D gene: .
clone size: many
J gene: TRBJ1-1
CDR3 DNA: TGTGCCAGCAGTTACAGGGATCGGACTGAAGCTTTCTTT
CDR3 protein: CASSYRDRTEAFF

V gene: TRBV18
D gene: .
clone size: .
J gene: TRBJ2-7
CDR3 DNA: TGTGCCAGCTCACCGAAAACGGTAGGCGAGCAGTACTTC
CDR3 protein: CASSPKTVGEQYF

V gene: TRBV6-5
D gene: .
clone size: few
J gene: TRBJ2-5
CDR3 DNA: TGTGCCAGCAGTTCGTACAGGGAATTGGAAGAGACCCAGTACTTC
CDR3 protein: CASSSYRELEETQYF

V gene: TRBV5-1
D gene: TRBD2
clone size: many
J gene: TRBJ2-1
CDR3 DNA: TGTGCCAGCAGTTTGTCGGGAGGATCCTACAATGAGCAGTTCTTC
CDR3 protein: CASSLSGGSYNEQFF

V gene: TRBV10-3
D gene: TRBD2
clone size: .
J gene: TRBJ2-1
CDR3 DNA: TGTGCCATCACCAGGACTAGCGGGAGACTGAGTGAGCAGTTCTTC
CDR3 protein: CAITRTSGRLSEQFF

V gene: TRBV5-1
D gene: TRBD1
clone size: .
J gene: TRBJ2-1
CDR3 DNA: TGCGCCAGCAGCTTGGATTTCGGACAGGGCTACAATGAGCAGTTCTTC
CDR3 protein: CASSLDFGQGYNEQFF

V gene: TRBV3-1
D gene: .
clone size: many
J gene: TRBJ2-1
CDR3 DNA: TGTGCCAGCAGCCAAGACCGGGACACCTACAATGAGCAGTTCTTC
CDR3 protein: CASSQDRDTYNEQFF

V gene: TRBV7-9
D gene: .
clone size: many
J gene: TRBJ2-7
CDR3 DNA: TGTGCCAGCAGCGCGACTAACTCCTACGAGCAGTACTTC
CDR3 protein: CASSATNSYEQYF

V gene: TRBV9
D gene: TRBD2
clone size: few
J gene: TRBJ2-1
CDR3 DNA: TGTGCCAGCAACGCGGGGGGGTCCTACAATGAGCAGTTCTTC
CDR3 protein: CASNAGGSYNEQFF

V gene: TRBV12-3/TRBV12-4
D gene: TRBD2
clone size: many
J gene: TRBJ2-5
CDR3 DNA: TGTGCCAGCAGTCCTCGACTAGCGGAAAAAGAGACCCAGTACTTC
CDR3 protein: CASSPRLAEKETQYF

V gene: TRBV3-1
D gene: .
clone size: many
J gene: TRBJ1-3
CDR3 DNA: TGTGCCAGCAGCCAAGATCCGCGATTCTCTGGAAACACCATATATTTT
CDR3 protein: CASSQDPRFSGNTIYF

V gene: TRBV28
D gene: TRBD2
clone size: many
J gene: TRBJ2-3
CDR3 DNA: TGTGCCAGCAGTTCCCCATCGACTAGCGGGAGTGGCGGCACAGATACGCAGTATTTT
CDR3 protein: CASSSPSTSGSGGTDTQYF